A selection of T cell receptor beta chains follows, all from one sample in a study of human T cells and chemical hapten exposure. MiXCR, run by TCRdb on the 5' RACE reads, gives a single entry per CDR3 protein. This table has over 70,000 distinct CDR3 sequences, more than 15% appearing once. The source is a female donor in good health. Each CDR3 is given with its conserved first and last residue. The D gene is left open where the match is weak. Size values are once, few and many counts, or a class for expanded clones, and some rows have none.

D: .
V: TRBV20-1
J: TRBJ2-1
size: few
CDR3: CSASAGTRNNEQFF
DNA: TGCAGTGCTTCCGCCGGGACAAGGAACAATGAGCAGTTCTTC

D: TRBD2
V: TRBV12-5
J: TRBJ2-1
size: few
CDR3: CASGLRLAGYNEQFF
DNA: TGTGCTAGTGGTTTGAGACTAGCGGGTTACAATGAGCAGTTCTTC

D: .
V: TRBV12-3/TRBV12-4
J: TRBJ1-4
size: .
CDR3: CASSFLGEKLFF
DNA: TGTGCCAGCAGTTTCTTAGGAGAAAAACTGTTTTTT

D: .
V: TRBV6-5
J: TRBJ1-5
size: .
CDR3: CASSYREGNQPQHF
DNA: TGTGCCAGCAGCTACAGGGAGGGCAATCAGCCCCAGCATTTT

D: .
V: TRBV6-1
J: TRBJ1-2
size: .
CDR3: CASSEAPGNYGYTF
DNA: TGTGCCAGCAGTGAAGCCCCAGGGAACTATGGCTACACCTTC

D: TRBD1
V: TRBV7-2
J: TRBJ1-1
size: .
CDR3: CASSQTGGLGEAFF
DNA: TGTGCCAGCAGCCAGACAGGGGGTTTGGGTGAAGCTTTCTTT

D: .
V: TRBV5-4
J: TRBJ2-2
size: few
CDR3: CASSLQTLNTGELFF
DNA: TGTGCCAGCAGCTTGCAGACTCTGAACACCGGGGAGCTGTTTTTT

D: TRBD2
V: TRBV7-7
J: TRBJ2-5
size: few
CDR3: CASSPAARTSGGFQETQYF
DNA: TGTGCCAGCAGCCCCGCCGCCCGGACTAGCGGGGGGTTCCAAGAGACCCAGTACTTC

D: .
V: TRBV12-3/TRBV12-4
J: TRBJ1-5
size: .
CDR3: CASSLAMDQPQHF
DNA: TGTGCCAGCAGTTTAGCCATGGATCAACCCCAGCATTTT

D: .
V: TRBV2
J: TRBJ1-5
size: few
CDR3: CASSEEKFNQPQHF
DNA: TGTGCCAGCAGTGAAGAAAAGTTCAATCAGCCCCAGCATTTT

D: TRBD1
V: TRBV6-5
J: TRBJ2-1
size: .
CDR3: CASTGDRGSYNEQFF
DNA: TGTGCCAGCACCGGAGACAGGGGCTCCTACAATGAGCAGTTCTTC

D: .
V: TRBV20-1
J: TRBJ2-1
size: few
CDR3: CSARNPDRYNEQFF
DNA: TGCAGTGCTAGGAACCCTGACAGATACAATGAGCAGTTCTTC

D: TRBD1
V: TRBV4-1
J: TRBJ2-7
size: once
CDR3: CASSQVPGQGLLRPYEQYF
DNA: TGCGCCAGCAGCCAAGTTCCGGGACAGGGACTTCTCCGGCCCTACGAGCAGTACTTC

D: .
V: TRBV5-1
J: TRBJ1-4
size: .
CDR3: CASSADRTGGEKLFF
DNA: TGCGCCAGCAGCGCGGACCGCACGGGGGGGGAAAAACTGTTTTTT

D: .
V: TRBV27
J: TRBJ2-7
size: many
CDR3: CASSSGTSYEQYF
DNA: TGTGCCAGCAGTTCGGGAACGTCCTACGAGCAGTACTTC

D: TRBD1
V: TRBV7-2
J: TRBJ1-2
size: few
CDR3: CASSLVAQGQGYTF
DNA: TGTGCCAGCAGCTTAGTAGCACAGGGGCAAGGCTACACCTTC

D: TRBD1
V: TRBV27
J: TRBJ2-3
size: .
CDR3: CASRRDRGPFTDTQYF
DNA: TGTGCCAGCAGAAGGGACAGGGGTCCCTTCACAGATACGCAGTATTTT

D: .
V: TRBV20-1
J: TRBJ1-3
size: .
CDR3: CSATLPRSGNTIYF
DNA: TGCAGTGCCACCCTCCCCCGGTCAGGAAACACCATATATTTT

D: TRBD2
V: TRBV6-1
J: TRBJ2-7
size: few
CDR3: CASSEVGASGRAEGQYF
DNA: TGTGCCAGCAGTGAAGTTGGGGCTAGCGGGAGGGCCGAGGGGCAGTACTTC

D: TRBD2
V: TRBV5-4
J: TRBJ2-2
size: few
CDR3: CASSFGTSGSGGELFF
DNA: TGTGCCAGCAGCTTCGGAACTAGCGGGTCCGGCGGGGAGCTGTTTTTT

D: .
V: TRBV6-1
J: TRBJ2-1
size: .
CDR3: CASSIELAEGAKQFF
DNA: TGTGCCAGCAGCATAGAACTAGCGGAGGGGGCAAAGCAGTTCTTC

D: TRBD1
V: TRBV30
J: TRBJ2-3
size: .
CDR3: CAWAQGGGDTQYF
DNA: TGTGCCTGGGCACAGGGGGGAGGCGATACGCAGTATTTT

D: .
V: TRBV7-6
J: TRBJ2-5
size: few
CDR3: CASSPSSSGTLPYQETQYF
DNA: TGTGCCAGCAGCCCAAGTTCGAGCGGCACCTTACCGTACCAAGAGACCCAGTACTTC

D: .
V: TRBV19
J: TRBJ2-1
size: many
CDR3: CASSTGPLEHNEQFF
DNA: TGTGCCAGTAGTACAGGACCCCTGGAACACAATGAGCAGTTCTTC

D: TRBD2
V: TRBV12-3/TRBV12-4
J: TRBJ2-1
size: .
CDR3: CASSPTGSSGSNERFF
DNA: TGTGCCAGCAGCCCCACGGGCTCTAGCGGGAGCAATGAGCGGTTCTTC

D: TRBD2
V: TRBV5-1
J: TRBJ2-1
size: few
CDR3: CASSSRTSGTVQFF
DNA: TGCGCCAGCAGCTCGCGGACTAGCGGGACGGTGCAGTTCTTC

D: TRBD1
V: TRBV5-1
J: TRBJ2-7
size: .
CDR3: CASSAGTGPYEQYF
DNA: TGCGCCAGCAGCGCCGGGACAGGTCCGTACGAGCAGTACTTC

D: .
V: TRBV30
J: TRBJ2-3
size: .
CDR3: CAWTGVSLDTQYF
DNA: TGTGCCTGGACCGGAGTTTCACTAGATACGCAGTATTTT

D: .
V: TRBV6-1
J: TRBJ1-1
size: .
CDR3: CASRLYGTPEAFF
DNA: TGTGCCAGCAGACTTTACGGGACCCCTGAAGCTTTCTTT

D: .
V: TRBV5-1
J: TRBJ2-7
size: .
CDR3: CASSLEAARSYEQYF
DNA: TGCGCCAGCAGCTTGGAGGCAGCCCGAAGCTACGAGCAGTACTTC

D: TRBD1
V: TRBV2
J: TRBJ2-1
size: few
CDR3: CASGGQGDSEQFF
DNA: TGTGCCAGCGGGGGACAGGGGGATAGTGAGCAGTTCTTC

D: .
V: TRBV5-1
J: TRBJ2-6
size: few
CDR3: CASSLDPGANVLTF
DNA: TGCGCCAGCAGCTTGGACCCTGGGGCCAACGTCCTGACTTTC

D: .
V: TRBV5-1
J: TRBJ1-6
size: .
CDR3: CASSLDPGAGSPLHF
DNA: TGCGCCAGCAGCTTGGATCCGGGTGCGGGTTCACCCCTCCACTTT

D: .
V: TRBV7-2
J: TRBJ2-2
size: .
CDR3: CASSLEPNTGELFF
DNA: TGTGCCAGCAGCTTAGAGCCCAACACCGGGGAGCTGTTTTTT

D: .
V: TRBV29-1
J: TRBJ1-1
size: few
CDR3: CSVALRTLNTEAFF
DNA: TGCAGCGTTGCTCTCAGGACATTGAACACTGAAGCTTTCTTT

D: .
V: TRBV7-2
J: TRBJ1-1
size: many
CDR3: CASSLDPGTEAFF
DNA: TGTGCCAGCAGCCTCGACCCAGGGACTGAAGCTTTCTTT

D: TRBD1
V: TRBV6-5
J: TRBJ1-1
size: few
CDR3: CASSYLGTGETEAFF
DNA: TGTGCCAGCAGTTACCTGGGGACAGGAGAGACTGAAGCTTTCTTT

D: TRBD2
V: TRBV10-2
J: TRBJ2-5
size: few
CDR3: CASNGGAETQYF
DNA: TGCGCCAGCAACGGGGGGGCGGAGACCCAGTACTTC

D: .
V: TRBV7-9
J: TRBJ2-2
size: few
CDR3: CASSLEGGTGELFF
DNA: TGTGCCAGCAGCTTAGAAGGGGGTACCGGGGAGCTGTTTTTT

D: TRBD2
V: TRBV28
J: TRBJ2-3
size: once
CDR3: CASSFWGSGSVSTDTQYF
DNA: TGTGCCAGCAGTTTTTGGGGTAGCGGGAGCGTCAGCACAGATACGCAGTATTTT

D: TRBD1
V: TRBV27
J: TRBJ2-7
size: few
CDR3: CASSAGTGKTYEQYF
DNA: TGTGCCAGCAGCGCCGGGACAGGGAAAACCTACGAGCAGTACTTC

D: TRBD1
V: TRBV10-3
J: TRBJ2-7
size: few
CDR3: CAISADRDYEQYF
DNA: TGTGCCATCAGTGCTGACAGGGACTACGAGCAGTACTTC

D: .
V: TRBV13
J: TRBJ1-2
size: .
CDR3: CASSLWGVDSYGYTF
DNA: TGTGCCAGCAGCTTATGGGGAGTGGACTCCTATGGCTACACCTTC

D: .
V: TRBV5-4
J: TRBJ1-2
size: .
CDR3: CAIPIGGPQTNYGYTF
DNA: TGTGCCATTCCCATCGGGGGGCCACAAACTAACTATGGCTACACCTTC

D: TRBD2
V: TRBV3-1
J: TRBJ2-2
size: few
CDR3: CASSIGTSGSTGELFF
DNA: TGTGCCAGCAGCATCGGGACTAGCGGGAGCACCGGGGAGCTGTTTTTT

D: TRBD2
V: TRBV28
J: TRBJ2-7
size: .
CDR3: CASTLAGPSYEQYF
DNA: TGTGCCAGTACCTTAGCGGGACCGTCCTACGAGCAGTACTTC

D: .
V: TRBV20-1
J: TRBJ2-7
size: few
CDR3: CSARDPGNNEQYF
DNA: TGCAGTGCTAGAGATCCCGGGAACAACGAGCAGTACTTC

D: TRBD2
V: TRBV6-2/TRBV6-3
J: TRBJ2-7
size: few
CDR3: CASSYQAGVSYEQYF
DNA: TGTGCCAGCAGTTACCAAGCGGGGGTCTCCTACGAGCAGTACTTC

D: .
V: TRBV5-1
J: TRBJ2-7
size: few
CDR3: CASSASYEQYF
DNA: TGCGCCAGCAGCGCCAGCTACGAGCAGTACTTC

D: TRBD1
V: TRBV7-2
J: TRBJ2-3
size: .
CDR3: CASSTRQGATDTQYF
DNA: TGTGCCAGCAGCACAAGACAGGGGGCAACAGATACGCAGTATTTT

D: .
V: TRBV29-1
J: TRBJ1-1
size: .
CDR3: CSVRKNTEAFF
DNA: TGCAGCGTTCGAAAGAACACTGAAGCTTTCTTT

D: TRBD2
V: TRBV5-4
J: TRBJ2-7
size: .
CDR3: CASSPRGGEQYF
DNA: TGTGCCAGCAGCCCCCGCGGGGGGGAGCAGTACTTC

D: TRBD2
V: TRBV5-1
J: TRBJ2-2
size: few
CDR3: CASSPSGMGTGELFF
DNA: TGCGCCAGCAGCCCTAGCGGGATGGGGACCGGGGAGCTGTTTTTT

D: .
V: TRBV12-3/TRBV12-4
J: TRBJ2-5
size: .
CDR3: CASSLEFGHETQYF
DNA: TGTGCCAGCAGTTTAGAGTTTGGGCACGAGACCCAGTACTTC

D: .
V: TRBV10-3
J: TRBJ2-2
size: few
CDR3: CAISGASRPGELFF
DNA: TGTGCCATCAGTGGGGCTTCTAGGCCCGGGGAGCTGTTTTTT

D: .
V: TRBV29-1
J: TRBJ1-2
size: few
CDR3: CSVKGGYGYTF
DNA: TGCAGCGTGAAAGGTGGTTATGGCTACACCTTC